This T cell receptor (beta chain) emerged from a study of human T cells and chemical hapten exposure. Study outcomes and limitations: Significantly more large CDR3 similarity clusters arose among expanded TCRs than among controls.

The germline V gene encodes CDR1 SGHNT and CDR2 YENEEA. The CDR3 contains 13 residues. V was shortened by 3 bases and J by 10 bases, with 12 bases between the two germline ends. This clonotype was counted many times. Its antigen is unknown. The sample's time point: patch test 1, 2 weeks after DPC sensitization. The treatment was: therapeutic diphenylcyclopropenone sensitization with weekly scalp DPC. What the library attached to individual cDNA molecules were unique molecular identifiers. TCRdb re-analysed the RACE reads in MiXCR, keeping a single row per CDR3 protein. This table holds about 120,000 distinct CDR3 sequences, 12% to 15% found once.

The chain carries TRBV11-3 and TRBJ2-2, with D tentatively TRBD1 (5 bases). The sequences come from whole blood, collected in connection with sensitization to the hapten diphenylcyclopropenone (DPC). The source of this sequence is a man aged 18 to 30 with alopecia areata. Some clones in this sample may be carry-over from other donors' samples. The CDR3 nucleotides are TGTGCCAGCAGCTTCCCAGGGTCGGAGGAGCTGTTTTTT. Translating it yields CASSFPGSEELFF. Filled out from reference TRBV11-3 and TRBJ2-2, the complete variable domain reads EAGVVQSPRYKIIEKKQPVAFWCNPISGHNTLYWYLQNLGQGPELLIRYENEEAVDDSQLPKDRFSAERLKGVDSTLKIQPAELGDSAVYLCASSFPGSEELFFGEGSRLTVL.